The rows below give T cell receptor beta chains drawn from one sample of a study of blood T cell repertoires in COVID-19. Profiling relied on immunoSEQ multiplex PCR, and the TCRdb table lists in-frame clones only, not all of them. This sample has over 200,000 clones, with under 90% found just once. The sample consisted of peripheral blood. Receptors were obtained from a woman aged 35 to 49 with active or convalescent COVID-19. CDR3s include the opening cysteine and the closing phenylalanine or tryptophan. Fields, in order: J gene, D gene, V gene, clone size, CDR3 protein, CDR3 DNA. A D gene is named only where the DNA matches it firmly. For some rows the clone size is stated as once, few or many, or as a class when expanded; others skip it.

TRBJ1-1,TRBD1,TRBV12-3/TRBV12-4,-,CASRPTGGTEAFF,TGTGCCAGCAGACCGACAGGGGGTACTGAAGCTTTCTTT
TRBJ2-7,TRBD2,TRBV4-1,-,CASSRGLAGEYEQYF,TGCGCCAGCAGTCGGGGACTAGCGGGAGAATACGAGCAGTACTTC
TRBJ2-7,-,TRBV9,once,CASSVGLSSEQYF,TGTGCCAGCAGCGTAGGTTTGAGCTCCGAGCAGTACTTC
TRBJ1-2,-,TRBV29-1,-,CSVEDLKQGYTF,TGCAGCGTTGAAGATCTTAAACAGGGCTACACCTTC
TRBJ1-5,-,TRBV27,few,CASGMTADSNQPQHF,TGTGCCAGCGGTATGACAGCCGATAGCAATCAGCCCCAGCATTTT
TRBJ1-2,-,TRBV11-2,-,CASSLDRWSSRGYTF,TGTGCCAGCAGCTTAGATCGGTGGTCCTCCCGTGGCTACACCTTC
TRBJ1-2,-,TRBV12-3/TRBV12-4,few,CASSLTVQGGYTF,TGTGCCAGCAGCCTGACAGTCCAAGGTGGCTACACCTTC
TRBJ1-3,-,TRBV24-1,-,CATSATDGDSGNTIYF,TGTGCCACCAGTGCCACCGACGGGGACTCTGGAAACACCATATATTTT
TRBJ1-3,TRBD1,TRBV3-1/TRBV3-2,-,CASSPQDRGNTIYF,TGTGCCAGCAGCCCCCAGGACAGGGGAAACACCATATATTTT
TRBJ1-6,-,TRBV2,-,CASSEWGLVPYNSPLHF,TGTGCCAGCAGTGAATGGGGACTCGTACCCTATAATTCACCCCTCCACTTT
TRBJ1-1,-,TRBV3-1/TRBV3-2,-,CASSQEGRNTEAFF,TGTGCCAGCAGCCAAGAGGGGAGGAACACTGAAGCTTTCTTT
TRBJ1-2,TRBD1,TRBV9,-,CASSLARDRANYGYTF,TGTGCCAGCAGCCTCGCACGGGACAGGGCTAACTATGGCTACACCTTC
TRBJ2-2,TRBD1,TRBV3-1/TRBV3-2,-,CASSQETGGTGELFF,TGTGCCAGCAGCCAAGAGACAGGGGGCACCGGGGAGCTGTTTTTT
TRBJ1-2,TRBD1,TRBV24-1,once,CATLTGPLYYGYTF,TGTGCCACCCTGACAGGGCCCTTGTACTATGGCTACACCTTC
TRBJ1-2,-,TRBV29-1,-,CSVEDLNYGYTF,TGCAGCGTTGAAGATCTAAACTATGGCTACACCTTC
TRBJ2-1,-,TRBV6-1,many,CASSELPSPLVGEQFF,TGTGCCAGCAGTGAATTACCTAGCCCCCTAGTTGGTGAGCAGTTCTTC
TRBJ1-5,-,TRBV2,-,CASSRDNSNQPQHF,TGTGCCAGCAGTCGGGACAACAGCAATCAGCCCCAGCATTTT
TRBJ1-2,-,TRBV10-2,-,CASSPDSLGFYGYTF,TGCGCCAGCAGTCCTGACAGTCTAGGTTTCTATGGCTACACCTTC
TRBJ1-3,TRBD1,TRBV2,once,CASTRDRQSSGNTIYF,TGTGCCAGCACAAGGGACAGACAGAGCTCTGGAAACACCATATATTTT
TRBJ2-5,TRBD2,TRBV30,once,CAWRLLAGDPRETQYF,TGTGCCTGGAGGTTACTAGCGGGGGATCCCCGCGAGACCCAGTACTTC
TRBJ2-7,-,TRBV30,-,CAWSPGTTHLGHEQYF,TGTGCCTGGAGTCCAGGGACAACTCACCTTGGCCACGAGCAGTACTTC
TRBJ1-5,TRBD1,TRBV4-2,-,CASSPGQVNQPQHF,TGTGCCAGCAGCCCCGGACAGGTCAATCAGCCCCAGCATTTT
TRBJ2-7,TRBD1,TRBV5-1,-,CASSPQGDSYEQYF,TGCGCCAGCAGCCCTCAGGGGGACTCCTACGAGCAGTACTTC
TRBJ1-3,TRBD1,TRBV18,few,CASSPTGLGGFSGNTIYF,TGTGCCAGCTCACCGACAGGATTAGGGGGCTTCTCTGGAAACACCATATATTTT
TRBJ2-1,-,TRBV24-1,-,CATSLSSPYNEQFF,TGTGCCACCAGCCTTAGTTCCCCCTACAATGAGCAGTTCTTC
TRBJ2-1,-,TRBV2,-,CASTRSNEQFF,TGTGCCAGCACCCGGAGCAATGAGCAGTTCTTC
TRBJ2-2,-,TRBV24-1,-,CATSPTPANTGELFF,TGTGCCACCAGCCCCACCCCGGCGAACACCGGGGAGCTGTTTTTT
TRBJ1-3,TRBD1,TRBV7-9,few,CASSLGTGENTIYF,TGTGCCAGCAGCTTGGGGACAGGTGAAAACACCATATATTTT
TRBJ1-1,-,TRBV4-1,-,CASSHPRSMNTEAFF,TGCGCCAGCAGCCACCCCCGAAGCATGAACACTGAAGCTTTCTTT
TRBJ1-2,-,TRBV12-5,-,CASGSTGLYGYTF,TGTGCTAGTGGTTCCACAGGGCTGTATGGCTACACCTTC
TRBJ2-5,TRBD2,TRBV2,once,CASRTSGGEETQYF,TGTGCCAGCAGGACTAGCGGGGGGGAAGAGACCCAGTACTTC
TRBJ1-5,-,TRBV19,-,CASSRTTGNSNQPQHF,TGTGCCAGTAGTCGTACGACAGGAAATAGCAATCAGCCCCAGCATTTT
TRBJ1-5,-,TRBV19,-,CASSRGVLAGNQPQHF,TGTGCCAGCTCCCGGGGAGTCCTAGCGGGCAATCAGCCCCAGCATTTT
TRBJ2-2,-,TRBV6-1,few,CASSESGGTGELFF,TGTGCCAGCAGTGAAAGTGGGGGGACCGGGGAGCTGTTTTTT
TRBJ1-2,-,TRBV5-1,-,CASSSGGDRVSGYTF,TGCGCCAGCAGCTCCGGGGGGGATCGGGTTTCTGGCTACACCTTC
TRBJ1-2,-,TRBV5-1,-,CASSSGGNYGYTF,TGCGCCAGCAGCTCCGGGGGAAACTATGGCTACACCTTC
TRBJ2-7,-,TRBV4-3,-,CASSQENSRGSEQYF,TGCGCCAGCAGCCAAGAGAACTCCAGGGGCTCCGAGCAGTACTTC
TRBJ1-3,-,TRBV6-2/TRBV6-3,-,CASSPIGLSGNTIYF,TGTGCCAGCAGCCCCATAGGACTCTCTGGAAACACCATATATTTT
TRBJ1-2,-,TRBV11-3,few,CASSSQGYGYTF,TGTGCCAGCAGCTCGCAGGGCTATGGCTACACCTTC
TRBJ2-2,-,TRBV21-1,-,CASSKAAGPSNANTGELFF,TGTGCCAGCAGCAAAGCAGCAGGCCCCTCCAACGCGAACACCGGGGAGCTGTTTTTT
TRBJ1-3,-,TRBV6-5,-,CASSYFAGIRNTIYF,TGTGCCAGCAGTTACTTTGCGGGGATTCGAAACACCATATATTTT
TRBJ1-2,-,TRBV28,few,CASSLKEVYGYTF,TGTGCCAGCAGTTTAAAGGAGGTCTATGGCTACACCTTC
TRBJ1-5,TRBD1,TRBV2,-,CASSLDRATNQPQHF,TGTGCCAGCAGCCTGGACAGGGCGACCAATCAGCCCCAGCATTTT
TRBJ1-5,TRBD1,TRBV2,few,CASHGQGGQPQHF,TGTGCCAGCCATGGACAGGGTGGGCAGCCCCAGCATTTT
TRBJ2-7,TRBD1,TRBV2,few,CASSESRDRVHEQYF,TGTGCCAGCAGTGAATCTCGGGACAGGGTCCACGAGCAGTACTTC
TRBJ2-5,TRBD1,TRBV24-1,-,CATGPDRGQETQYF,TGTGCCACCGGCCCGGACAGGGGCCAGGAGACCCAGTACTTC
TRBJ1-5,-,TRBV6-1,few,CASSEAPGPGNPTRPQHF,TGTGCCAGCAGTGAAGCGCCCGGCCCGGGGAATCCTACCCGGCCCCAGCATTTT
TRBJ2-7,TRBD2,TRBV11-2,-,CASSSGLAGSPYEQYF,TGTGCCAGCAGCTCCGGGCTAGCGGGGTCCCCCTACGAGCAGTACTTC
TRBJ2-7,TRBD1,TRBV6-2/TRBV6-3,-,CASSRDRGSSYEQYF,TGTGCCAGCAGCCGCGACAGGGGTAGCTCCTACGAGCAGTACTTC
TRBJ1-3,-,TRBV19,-,CASSWGRRDSGNTIYF,TGTGCCAGTAGTTGGGGCCGTAGGGACTCTGGAAACACCATATATTTT
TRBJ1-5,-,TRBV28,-,CASSFWGNQPPQHF,TGTGCCAGCAGTTTCTGGGGCAATCAGCCCCCCCAGCATTTT
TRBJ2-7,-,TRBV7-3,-,CASSLRGGETYEQYF,TGTGCCAGCAGCTTAAGAGGCGGGGAGACCTACGAGCAGTACTTC
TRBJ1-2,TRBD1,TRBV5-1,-,CASSSFLDRVGGYTF,TGCGCCAGCAGTTCCTTCCTCGACAGGGTGGGGGGCTACACCTTC
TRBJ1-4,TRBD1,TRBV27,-,CASSPRDRVEKLFF,TGTGCCAGCAGTCCACGGGACAGGGTTGAAAAACTGTTTTTT
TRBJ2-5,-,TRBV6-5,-,CASSYYRAETQYF,TGTGCCAGCAGTTACTACAGGGCAGAGACCCAGTACTTC
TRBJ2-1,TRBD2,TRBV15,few,CATSRRASGSLNEQFF,TGTGCCACCAGCAGAAGGGCTAGCGGGAGTCTAAATGAGCAGTTCTTC
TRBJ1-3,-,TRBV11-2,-,CASSLGQASGNTIYF,TGTGCCAGCAGCTTAGGACAGGCCTCTGGAAACACCATATATTTT
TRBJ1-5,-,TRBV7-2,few,CASSLTGNSNQPQHF,TGTGCCAGCAGCTTAACCGGGAATAGCAATCAGCCCCAGCATTTT
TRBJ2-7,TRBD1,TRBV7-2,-,CASSPHLGQGAGEQYF,TGTGCCAGCAGCCCTCACCTGGGACAGGGGGCAGGGGAGCAGTACTTC